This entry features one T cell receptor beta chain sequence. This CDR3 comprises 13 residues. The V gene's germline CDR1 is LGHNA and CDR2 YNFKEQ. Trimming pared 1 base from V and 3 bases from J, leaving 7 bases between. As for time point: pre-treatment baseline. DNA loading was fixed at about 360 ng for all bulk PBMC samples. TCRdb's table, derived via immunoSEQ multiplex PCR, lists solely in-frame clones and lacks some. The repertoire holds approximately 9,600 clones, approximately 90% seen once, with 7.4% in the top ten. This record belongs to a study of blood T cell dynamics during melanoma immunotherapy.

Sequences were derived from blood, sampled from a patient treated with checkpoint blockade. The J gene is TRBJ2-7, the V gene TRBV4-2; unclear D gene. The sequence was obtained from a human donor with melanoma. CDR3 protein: CASSQVLGYEQYF. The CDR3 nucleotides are TGTGCCAGCAGCCAAGTCCTTGGCTACGAGCAGTACTTC.